The subject of this entry is one TCR beta chain. Its antigen is still unknown. A single record per CDR3 protein comes from TCRdb applying MiXCR to the 5' RACE reads. The data hold about 190,000 distinct CDR3 sequences, with 15% to 20% observed a single time. V lost 0 bases to trimming and J lost 1 base, with 9 bases between them. The length of the CDR3 is 15 residues. CDR1 and CDR2 (germline): MNHEY, SVGAGI. The entry originates in a study of T-cell memory formation after mild COVID-19. Study-level information: TCR clustering was largely donor specific.

Regarding the study as a whole: Day 37-peaking second-wave clones had unconfirmed SARS-CoV-2 specificity. Contracting CD4+ clones sat mainly in CM and EM; CD8+ in EMRA. Memory cells collected pre-infection included some clones that later responded, suggesting cross-reactive memory joined.

Sequenced material: PBMCs or a T cell subset sorted from them (not recorded which). The clonotype originates from an adult woman who had mild COVID-19 (a few samples of this study predate the infection). Cell type and time point are not known. The chain is built from TRBV6-5 and TRBJ1-1, with D unclear. CDR3 sequence: CASSYSLSSNTEAFF. The CDR3 nucleotides read TGTGCCAGCAGTTACTCGCTGAGTTCGAACACTGAAGCTTTCTTT.